The entry below gives a single T cell receptor beta chain sequence along with its context. No cognate antigen has been identified for it. Base qualities are missing; no much larger clone stands one base away. The treatment or condition label for this specimen denotes: preoperative locoregional IRX-2 cytokine immunotherapy. The samples were obtained from a phase Ib study in which preoperative, locoregional IRX-2 cytokine immunotherapy intended to prime immune responses was tested. Before surgery, IRX-2 was given to the donors, who were patients with early-stage breast cancer. The CDR3 has 13 amino acids, counting the end cysteine and phenylalanine. The only DNA kept is the CDR3, 39 bases in frame from the first base. At the junction V is shortened by 5 bases and J by 8 bases, with 13 bases in between. This entry comes from a study of preoperative IRX-2 immunotherapy in early breast cancer (dated by TCRdb to the late 2010s).

Library preparation used the immunoSEQ multiplex PCR assay. The source is immuneACCESS, and TCRdb retained only in-frame sequences with V and J called. Part of the clones is not carried over; for the studies checked, unresolved V genes explain less than half of this, and the remainder is unexplained. Here the sample has 40,000 to 50,000 clones; roughly 80% occur a single time. In total, the top ten clones hold approximately 1.1% of the sample. The V and J genes are TRBV6-7 and TRBJ2-1; the D gene remains uncertain. TRBV6-7 is recorded as an ORF, its role being uncertain. The clonotype comes from a human donor with breast cancer. The source material was tumor tissue, sampled after IRX-2 immunotherapy. The CDR3 region has the sequence CASSNWVGHEQFF. The base sequence is TGTGCCAGCAGTAATTGGGTCGGGCATGAGCAGTTCTTC.